This record covers a single TCR beta chain. This sample was taken from a study of blood T cell repertoires in COVID-19. On the study more broadly: The United States, Italy and Spain were the sources of the acute and convalescent COVID-19 samples. The cDNA or gDNA used as material had been derived from T cells, B-cell-depleted T cells, or PBMCs.

In the authors' methods: Estimation of nucleated cell counts was performed using reference gene primer amplification. Sequencing was performed with immunoSEQ multiplex PCR; in TCRdb, only in-frame clones are kept and a portion is missing. V, J and clone size are those of that table, while D and trimming were read from the DNA. The data show 60,000 to 85,000 clones, 87% seen once. Trimming pared 2 bases from V and 4 bases from J, leaving 26 bases between. CDR1 and CDR2 from the germline V gene are LNHDA and SQIVND (reference sequence). This CDR3 is built from 19 residues. What was sequenced was peripheral blood. The origin of this receptor is a woman aged 80 or over with active or convalescent COVID-19. This rearrangement joins TRBV19 to TRBJ1-2; D unclear. CDR3 coding DNA: TGTGCCAGTAGTATATCCCCCCTCGGTGGACTTACTGTGGGCTATGGCTACACCTTC. Its translation is CASSISPLGGLTVGYGYTF.